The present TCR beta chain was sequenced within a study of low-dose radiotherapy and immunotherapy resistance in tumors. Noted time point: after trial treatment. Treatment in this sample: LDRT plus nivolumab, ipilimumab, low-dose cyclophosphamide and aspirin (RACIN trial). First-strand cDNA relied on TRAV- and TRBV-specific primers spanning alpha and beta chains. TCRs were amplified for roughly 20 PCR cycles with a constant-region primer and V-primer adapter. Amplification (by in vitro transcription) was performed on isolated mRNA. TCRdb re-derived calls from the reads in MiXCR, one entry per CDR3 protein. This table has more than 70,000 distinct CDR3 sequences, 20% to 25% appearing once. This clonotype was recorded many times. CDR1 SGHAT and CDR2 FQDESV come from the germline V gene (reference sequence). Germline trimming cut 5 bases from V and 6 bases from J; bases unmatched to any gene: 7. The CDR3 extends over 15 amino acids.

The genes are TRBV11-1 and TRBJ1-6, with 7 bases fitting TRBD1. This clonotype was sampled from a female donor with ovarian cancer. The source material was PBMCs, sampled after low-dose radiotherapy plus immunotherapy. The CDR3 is CASSIQGDGNSPLHF. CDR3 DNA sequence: TGTGCCAGCAGCATCCAGGGGGATGGTAATTCACCCCTCCACTTT.